This TCR beta chain was retrieved from a study of T cell repertoires in cytomegalovirus infection. As for the study in general: Selection of CMV epitopes for the study included recently identified HLA-C-restricted and well-studied HLA-B-restricted ones. Signatures in public TCR beta sequences pointed to both CMV infection and matching HLA type.

TCRdb analysed the reads with MiXCR anew, one entry per CDR3 protein. The repertoire holds about half a million distinct CDR3 sequences, with about 42% as singletons. Study results and limitations: Using cumulative public TCR beta family frequency, the authors identified those who carried CMV together with the relevant HLA. CMV-specific TCR beta clonotypes restricted by HLA-C were the ones dominating the ex vivo response.

The table lists this clonotype with a few counts. Its antigen is currently unknown. This CDR3 spans 14 amino acids. The germline V and J ends were trimmed by 4 bases and 6 bases, with 16 bases remaining between them. This TCR came from a human donor in good health (CMV status not recorded). Some clones in this sample may be carry-over from other donors' samples. This specimen consisted of cultured PBMCs, obtained from culture after CMV antigen stimulation. The chain links TRBV12-3 or TRBV12-4 to TRBJ2-7; D might be TRBD2 (5 bases). The CDR3 reads CASSSLYRGVEQYF. In DNA, the CDR3 is TGTGCCAGCAGTTCGCTCTATCGGGGAGTCGAGCAGTACTTC.